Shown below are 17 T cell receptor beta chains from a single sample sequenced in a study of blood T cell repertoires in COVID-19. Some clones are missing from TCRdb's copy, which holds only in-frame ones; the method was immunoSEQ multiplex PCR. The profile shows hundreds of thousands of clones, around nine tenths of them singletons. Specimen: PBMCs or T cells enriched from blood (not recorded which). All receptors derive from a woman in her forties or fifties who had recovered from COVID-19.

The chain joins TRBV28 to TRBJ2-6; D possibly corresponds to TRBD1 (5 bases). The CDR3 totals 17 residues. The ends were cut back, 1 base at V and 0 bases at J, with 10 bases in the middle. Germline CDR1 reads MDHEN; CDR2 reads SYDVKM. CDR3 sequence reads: CASSLLGAISGANVLTF. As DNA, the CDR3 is TGTGCCAGCAGTTTATTAGGGGCGATCTCTGGGGCCAACGTCCTGACTTTC.

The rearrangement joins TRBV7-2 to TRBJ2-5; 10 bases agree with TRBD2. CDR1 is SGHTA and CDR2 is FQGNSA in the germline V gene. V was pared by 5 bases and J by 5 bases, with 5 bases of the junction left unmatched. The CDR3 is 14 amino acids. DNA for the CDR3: TGTGCCAGCAGCCAGACTAGCGGGTCGGAGACCCAGTACTTC. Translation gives CASSQTSGSETQYF.

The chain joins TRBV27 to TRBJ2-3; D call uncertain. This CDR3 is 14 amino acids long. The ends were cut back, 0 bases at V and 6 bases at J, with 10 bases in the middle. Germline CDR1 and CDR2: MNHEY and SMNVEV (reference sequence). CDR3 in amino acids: CASSLSQYGDTQYF. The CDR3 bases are TGTGCCAGCAGTTTATCTCAGTACGGGGATACGCAGTATTTT.

CDR3 amino acids: CASSDTLAGGDTQYF. The DNA for the CDR3 is TGTGCCAGCAGTGATACCCTAGCGGGGGGAGATACGCAGTATTTT. The chain links TRBV25-1 to TRBJ2-3, with 11 bases lining up with TRBD2. The germline gives CDR1 MGHDK, CDR2 SYGVNS. V lost 3 bases to trimming and J lost 5 bases; unmatched junction nucleotides: 4. This CDR3 contains 15 residues.

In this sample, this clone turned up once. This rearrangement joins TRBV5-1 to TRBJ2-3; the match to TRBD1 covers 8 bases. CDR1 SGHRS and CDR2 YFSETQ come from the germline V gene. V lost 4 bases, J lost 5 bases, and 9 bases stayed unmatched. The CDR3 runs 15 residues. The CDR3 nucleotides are TGCGCCAGCAGCCCGGACAGGGCACTTGAAGATACGCAGTATTTT. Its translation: CASSPDRALEDTQYF.

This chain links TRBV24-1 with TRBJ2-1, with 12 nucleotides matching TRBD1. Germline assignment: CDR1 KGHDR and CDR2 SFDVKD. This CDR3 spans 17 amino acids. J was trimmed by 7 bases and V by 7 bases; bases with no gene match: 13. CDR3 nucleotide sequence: TGTGCCACCAGCAGGGGGGGACAGGGGGCGAGGGCGAATGAGCAGTTCTTC. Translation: CATSRGGQGARANEQFF.

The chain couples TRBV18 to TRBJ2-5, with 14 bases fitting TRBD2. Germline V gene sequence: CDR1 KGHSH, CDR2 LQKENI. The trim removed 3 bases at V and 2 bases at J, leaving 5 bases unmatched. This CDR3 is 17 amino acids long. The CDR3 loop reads CASSPGTSGSGQETQYF. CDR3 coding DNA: TGTGCCAGCTCACCCGGGACTAGCGGGAGTGGTCAAGAGACCCAGTACTTC.

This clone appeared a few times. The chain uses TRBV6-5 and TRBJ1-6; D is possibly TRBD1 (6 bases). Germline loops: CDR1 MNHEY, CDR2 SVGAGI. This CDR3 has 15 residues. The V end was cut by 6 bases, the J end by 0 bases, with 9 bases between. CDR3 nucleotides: TGTGCCAGCAGAACAGGGAACTCCTATAATTCACCCCTCCACTTT. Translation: CASRTGNSYNSPLHF.

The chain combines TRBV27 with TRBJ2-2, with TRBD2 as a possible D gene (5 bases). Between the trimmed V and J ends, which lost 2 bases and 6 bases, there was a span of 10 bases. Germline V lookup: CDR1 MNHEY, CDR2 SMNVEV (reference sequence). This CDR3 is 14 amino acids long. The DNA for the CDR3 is TGTGCCAGCAGTTTAAGGTCCGGGGCCGGGGAGCTGTTTTTT. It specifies CASSLRSGAGELFF.

In DNA form, the CDR3 reads TGTGCCAGCAGGTGGACAGGGAACGGCTACGAGCAGTACTTC. It encodes CASRWTGNGYEQYF. The rearrangement joins TRBV27 to TRBJ2-7; 8 bases fit TRBD1. Germline values: CDR1 MNHEY, CDR2 SMNVEV (reference sequence). The CDR3 length is 14 residues. Trimming removed 6 bases from V and 3 bases from J; junction bases left unmatched: 7.

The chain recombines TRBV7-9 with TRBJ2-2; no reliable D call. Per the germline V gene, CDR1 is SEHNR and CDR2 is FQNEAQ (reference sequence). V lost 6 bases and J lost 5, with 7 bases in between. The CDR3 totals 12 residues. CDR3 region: CASRISTGELFF. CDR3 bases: TGTGCCAGCAGGATTAGTACCGGGGAGCTGTTTTTT.

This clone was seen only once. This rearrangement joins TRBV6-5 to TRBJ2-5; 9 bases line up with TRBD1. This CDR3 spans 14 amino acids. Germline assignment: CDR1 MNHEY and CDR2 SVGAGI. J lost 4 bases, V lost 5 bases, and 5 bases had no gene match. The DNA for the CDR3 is TGTGCCAGCAGTCCCCGGGACAGGGCAGAGACCCAGTACTTC. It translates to CASSPRDRAETQYF.

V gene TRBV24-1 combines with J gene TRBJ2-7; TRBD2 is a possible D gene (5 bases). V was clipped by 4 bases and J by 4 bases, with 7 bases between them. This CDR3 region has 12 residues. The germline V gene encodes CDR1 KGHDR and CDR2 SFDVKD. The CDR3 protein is CATSERAYEQYF. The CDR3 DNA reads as TGTGCCACCAGTGAGCGGGCTTACGAGCAGTACTTC.

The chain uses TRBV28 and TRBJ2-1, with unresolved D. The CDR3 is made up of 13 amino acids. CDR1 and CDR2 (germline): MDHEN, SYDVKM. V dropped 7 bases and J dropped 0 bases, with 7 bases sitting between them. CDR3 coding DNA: TGTGCCAGCACGAAGAGCTCCTACAATGAGCAGTTCTTC. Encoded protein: CASTKSSYNEQFF.

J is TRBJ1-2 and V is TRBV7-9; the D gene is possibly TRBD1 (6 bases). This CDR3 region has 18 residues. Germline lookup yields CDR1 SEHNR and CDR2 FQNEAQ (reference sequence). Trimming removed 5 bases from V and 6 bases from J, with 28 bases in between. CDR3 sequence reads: CASSHFLNLQGLGHGYTF. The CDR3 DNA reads TGTGCCAGCAGCCACTTTCTCAACTTACAGGGCTTAGGGCATGGCTACACCTTC.

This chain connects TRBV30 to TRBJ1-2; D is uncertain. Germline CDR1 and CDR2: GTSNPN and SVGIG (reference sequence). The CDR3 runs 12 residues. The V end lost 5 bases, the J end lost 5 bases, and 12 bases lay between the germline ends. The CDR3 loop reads CAWAPGPYGYTF. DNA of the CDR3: TGTGCCTGGGCCCCGGGTCCTTATGGCTACACCTTC.

The CDR3 nucleotides read TGTGCCAGCACGGGAGGACCGCTGAACACTGAAGCTTTCTTT. Translating it yields CASTGGPLNTEAFF. V usage is TRBV7-2 and J usage is TRBJ1-1; D uncertain. Per the germline V gene, CDR1 is SGHTA and CDR2 is FQGNSA. V was clipped by 7 bases and J by 0 bases, with 12 bases between them. CDR3 length: 14 amino acids.